The 9 T cell receptor beta chains below come from one sample, sequenced in a study of regulatory T cells in long-lasting Graves disease. Building the TCR beta libraries relied on iRepertoire HTBI primers, and CDR3 regions underwent Arm-PCR. Using its own MiXCR run on the multiplex PCR reads, TCRdb lists one record per CDR3 protein. The sample shows roughly 300,000 distinct CDR3 sequences, roughly a fifth of them seen only once. Time point in this sample: persistent/refractory GD, antithyroid drugs over 5 years with positive TRAb. The TCR library was prepared using RNA isolated from PBMCs. The source material was peripheral blood mononuclear cells (PBMCs), sampled when the disease was refractory, from a patient treated with antithyroid drugs. These receptors were obtained from a female donor with Graves disease.

This clonotype occurred many times. The chain is built from TRBV11-2 and TRBJ1-2; weak D call: TRBD1 (6 bases). V lost 5 bases to trimming and J lost 5 bases, with 12 bases between them. Germline CDR1 reads SGHAT; CDR2 reads FQNNGV. The CDR3 is made up of 13 amino acids. This CDR3 reads CASSLARGYGYTF. In DNA form, the CDR3 reads TGTGCCAGCAGCCTCGCCAGGGGATATGGCTACACCTTC.

The sample holds a few counts of this clonotype. The J gene is TRBJ2-5, the V gene TRBV6-2 or TRBV6-3; TRBD2 is a possible D gene (5 bases). Trimming stripped 0 bases from V and 4 bases from J, with 15 bases between. The V gene's germline CDR1 is MNHEY and CDR2 SVGEGT. The CDR3 length is 16 residues. The CDR3 nucleotides read TGTGCCAGCAGTTACTCCCGGACGAGGGTCGGAGAGACCCAGTACTTC. Its protein is CASSYSRTRVGETQYF.

The CDR3 sequence is CASSYGPRGTEQFF. The DNA of the CDR3 is TGTGCCAGCAGTTACGGTCCCCGGGGTACTGAGCAGTTCTTC. The rearrangement links TRBV6-5 to TRBJ2-1; perhaps TRBD2 as D (5 bases). The CDR3 sequence is 14 residues long. CDR1 is MNHEY, CDR2 SVGAGI, per germline. V lost 2 bases and J 9 bases, leaving 14 bases between the germline ends.

The rearrangement joins TRBV5-5 to TRBJ1-6, with D possibly TRBD1 on 5 matching bases. Per the germline V gene, CDR1 is SGHKS and CDR2 is YYEKEE (reference sequence). V gave up 6 bases and J gave up 9 bases, with 22 bases separating them. CDR3 length: 16 residues. CDR3 sequence: CASTAKNGTASSPLHF. The CDR3 nucleotides read TGTGCCAGCACCGCTAAGAACGGGACCGCAAGTTCACCCCTCCACTTT.

This clonotype was observed a handful of times. This chain joins TRBV30 and TRBJ2-3, with TRBD2 as a possible D gene (6 bases). CDR3 length: 11 residues. The V end lost 7 bases, the J end lost 5 bases, and 10 bases lay between the germline ends. CDR1 is GTSNPN, CDR2 SVGIG, per germline (reference sequence). This CDR3 is CAFSGGDTQYF. CDR3 nucleotide sequence: TGTGCCTTCTCCGGGGGAGATACGCAGTATTTT.

The V gene is TRBV19, the J gene TRBJ1-2; possible D gene TRBD1, 6 bases. CDR1 and CDR2 from the germline V gene are LNHDA and SQIVND (reference sequence). The CDR3 covers 14 residues. V gave up 4 bases and J gave up 3 bases, with 12 bases separating them. The CDR3 spells CASSRTGPDYGYTF. CDR3 in DNA: TGTGCCAGTAGTAGAACAGGGCCTGACTATGGCTACACCTTC.

The chain combines TRBV10-1 with TRBJ1-2; D gene uncertain. The V end was cut by 8 bases, the J end by 1 base, with 14 bases between. The length of the CDR3 is 14 residues. Germline assignment: CDR1 WNHNN and CDR2 SYGVQD (reference sequence). Here the CDR3 DNA reads TGCGCCAGCGCCCCTTCCGGGATTAACTATGGCTACACCTTC. Its protein is CASAPSGINYGYTF.

The table lists this clonotype with many counts. The J gene is TRBJ2-4, the V gene TRBV3-1; 8 bases agree with TRBD1. CDR1 LGHDT and CDR2 YNNKEL come from the germline V gene (reference sequence). The CDR3 has 14 residues. Trimming took 1 base from V and 6 from J; bases not matched to a gene: 2. CDR3 coding DNA: TGTGCCAGCAGCCAAGCAGGGGGCTTAAACATTCAGTACTTC. It codes for CASSQAGGLNIQYF.

This clonotype was detected only a few times. The chain couples TRBV29-1 to TRBJ2-5; D is tentatively TRBD1 or TRBD2 (5 bases each). Per germline, CDR1 SQVTM and CDR2 ANQGSEA. CDR3 length equals 14 residues. The ends were cut back, 7 bases at V and 2 bases at J, with 17 bases in the middle. CDR3 bases: TGCAGCGCTTCCCCGGGACGGAGGCAAGAGACCCAGTACTTC. This encodes CSASPGRRQETQYF.